One and the same sample provided the 21 T cell receptor beta chains below, sequenced in a study of cytomegalovirus exposure and HLA in healthy donors. 60 Vbeta and 13 Jbeta primers were used in PCR. TCRdb keeps only in-frame clones here, not all; method: immunoSEQ multiplex PCR. In the table there are 35,000 to 45,000 clones, roughly 82% of which are singletons. Sequencing input: PBMCs. All receptors come from a woman aged 18-29 years in good health and CMV-seropositive.

The chain has TRBV13 and TRBJ2-1; 9 nucleotides line up with TRBD1. From germline, CDR1 is PRHDT and CDR2 FYEKMQ (reference sequence). Germline trimming cut 0 bases from V and 0 bases from J; bases unmatched to any gene: 0. This CDR3 is 16 amino acids long. This CDR3 reads CASSLGGQGSYNEQFF. CDR3 nucleotide sequence: TGTGCCAGCAGCTTAGGGGGACAGGGCTCCTACAATGAGCAGTTCTTC.

In this sample, this clone turned up a few times. This rearrangement joins TRBV5-1 to TRBJ1-6, with a weak D call TRBD1 (6 bases). The CDR3 extends over 16 amino acids. Germline-derived CDR1 and CDR2 are SGHRS and YFSETQ. Trimming left V 2 bases short and J 5 bases short, with 14 bases between. CDR3 loop: CASSFLGGGDNSPLHF. CDR3 nucleotides: TGCGCCAGCAGCTTCTTAGGGGGGGGAGATAATTCACCCCTCCACTTT. Full variable domain (rest looked up from reference TRBV5-1 and TRBJ1-6): KAGVTQTPRYLIKTRGQQVTLSCSPISGHRSVSWYQQTPGQGLQFLFEYFSETQRNKGNFPGRFSGRQFSNSRSEMNVSTLELGDSALYLCASSFLGGGDNSPLHFGNGTRLTVT.

CDR3 bases: TGTGCCAGCAGTGACCCCGGGACAGCCCAAGAGACCCAGTACTTC. The encoded protein is CASSDPGTAQETQYF. The chain joins TRBV25-1 to TRBJ2-5, with 7 bases matching TRBD1. V shed 3 bases, J shed 1 base, and the junction held 5 bases outside the gene matches. The CDR3 is 15 amino acids. CDR1 is MGHDK, CDR2 SYGVNS, per germline. Using reference TRBV25-1 and TRBJ2-5 for the parts outside the CDR3, the full variable domain is EADIYQTPRYLVIGTGKKITLECSQTMGHDKMYWYQQDPGMELHLIHYSYGVNSTEKGDLSSESTVSRIRTEHFPLTLESARPSHTSQYLCASSDPGTAQETQYFGPGTRLLVL.

V and J are TRBV15 and TRBJ1-1, with a possible D match to TRBD1 (5 bases). Trimming pared 1 base from V and 6 bases from J, leaving 9 bases between. The CDR3 contains 13 residues. Germline V gene sequence: CDR1 LNHNV, CDR2 YYDKDF (reference sequence). The CDR3 protein is CATSRGGIPEAFF. The CDR3 bases are TGTGCCACCAGCAGAGGGGGCATACCTGAAGCTTTCTTT.

V is TRBV11-2 and J is TRBJ2-7; TRBD2 aligns across 8 bases. Germline CDR1 reads SGHAT; CDR2 reads FQNNGV. The CDR3 is made up of 15 amino acids. The ends lost 1 base at V and 4 bases at J; junction bases unmatched: 6. The CDR3 coding sequence is TGTGCCAGCAGCTTAGCAGCGGGAGTTGAATACGAGCAGTACTTC. It codes for CASSLAAGVEYEQYF.

The V and J genes are TRBV4-3 and TRBJ1-6, with D possibly matching TRBD1 (5 bases). CDR3 length: 18 amino acids. The V end lost 0 bases, the J end lost 0 bases, and 12 bases lay between the germline ends. Per the germline V gene, CDR1 is LGHNA and CDR2 is YSLEER. The CDR3 region has the DNA TGCGCCAGCAGCCAAGAATCCCGGGGGAGCTCCTATAATTCACCCCTCCACTTT. Amino acid sequence: CASSQESRGSSYNSPLHF.

This sequence joins TRBV25-1 and TRBJ2-1, with 7 bases identical to TRBD1. CDR1 and CDR2 (germline): MGHDK, SYGVNS. This CDR3 is built from 13 residues. V dropped 5 bases and J dropped 5; count of bases not matched to a gene: 3. The CDR3 DNA reads TGTGCCAGCAGTATGACAGGGAACAATGAGCAGTTCTTC. It specifies CASSMTGNNEQFF.

Comments on this clone: The final CDR3 position lacks the conserved phenylalanine or tryptophan, pointing to a likely read error. No DNA is shown, since the ends of the CDR3 on it are uncertain; the CDR3 is the one TCRdb lists. The V gene is TRBV29-1, the J gene TRBJ2-7; no DNA check was done on the table's D call, TRBD1. CDR1 SQVTM and CDR2 ANQGSEA come from the germline V gene. The CDR3 has 10 residues if both end residues are counted. CDR3 sequence: CSAQLRGVGN.

Details on this clone: A read error may account for a junction end that differs from germline. The CDR3 nucleotides are TGTGCCAGCAGCGCCGGACAGGGACTGGCTAGCTATGGCTACCCCTTC. It codes for CASSAGQGLASYGYPF. The V gene is TRBV7-2, the J gene TRBJ1-2; 8 bases fit TRBD1. CDR3 length equals 16 residues. CDR1 and CDR2 (germline): SGHTA, FQGNSA.

The rearrangement links TRBV7-8 to TRBJ2-3, with 12 positions matching TRBD2. The germline V gene has CDR1 SGHVS and CDR2 FQNEAQ. Trimming took 8 bases from V and 5 from J; bases not matched to a gene: 8. The CDR3 has 15 amino acids. The CDR3 is CASGASGGAIDTQYF. The CDR3 DNA sequence: TGTGCCAGCGGAGCTAGCGGGGGGGCCATAGATACGCAGTATTTT. Drawing the rest from reference TRBV7-8 and TRBJ2-3, the complete variable domain is GAGVSQSPRYKVAKRGQDVALRCDPISGHVSLFWYQQALGQGPEFLTYFQNEAQLDKSGLPSDRFFAERPEGSVSTLKIQRTQQEDSAVYLCASGASGGAIDTQYFGPGTRLTVL.

The chain is built from TRBV6-6 and TRBJ2-7; D may be TRBD1 (7 bases). Trimming removed 7 bases from V and 6 bases from J, with 19 bases in between. Germline-derived CDR1 and CDR2 are MNHNY and SVGAGI (reference sequence). CDR3 length: 14 residues. The CDR3 DNA sequence: TGTGCCAGCATAAACCGACGACAGGGAGGCGAGCAGTACTTC. This encodes CASINRRQGGEQYF.

The J gene is TRBJ1-3, the V gene TRBV25-1; D is undetermined. Deletions cut 6 bases from V and 2 bases from J, with 8 bases between. CDR3 length: 13 residues. The germline gives CDR1 MGHDK, CDR2 SYGVNS. The CDR3 is CASRAPAGNTIYF. Written as DNA, the CDR3 is TGTGCCAGCAGGGCTCCTGCTGGAAACACCATATATTTT.

The chain couples TRBV29-1 to TRBJ1-4, with 7 bases aligning to TRBD1. CDR3 length: 14 residues. Germline-derived CDR1 and CDR2 are SQVTM and ANQGSEA. V trimming: 5 bases; J trimming: 7 bases; junction bases outside the gene matches: 10. As DNA, the CDR3 is TGCAGCGTTAGCCGACAGGGTAATACTGAAAAACTGTTTTTT. Translation: CSVSRQGNTEKLFF.

This rearrangement joins TRBV7-8 to TRBJ2-7; TRBD2 matches 9 bases. The CDR3 covers 16 residues. Germline CDR1 SGHVS, CDR2 FQNEAQ. V was clipped by 0 bases and J by 5 bases; unmatched bases: 8. CDR3 loop: CASSLAVSGSQNEQYF. CDR3 nucleotides: TGTGCCAGCAGCTTAGCGGTTAGCGGGAGTCAGAACGAGCAGTACTTC.

The chain employs TRBV21-1 and TRBJ1-4. TRBV21-1 is a documented pseudogene. The CDR3 covers 17 residues. The DNA of the CDR3 is TGTGCCAGCAGCACTCTACCCGGGGGGGGACCTAATGAAAAACTGTTTTTT. It translates to CASSTLPGGGPNEKLFF.

The V call is TRBV30, the J call TRBJ1-1; 11 bases map to TRBD1. V was clipped by 8 bases and J by 10 bases; unmatched bases: 18. CDR1 is GTSNPN and CDR2 is SVGIG in the germline V gene (reference sequence). The CDR3 runs 15 residues. The CDR3 region is CAGGRRLDRGLGAFF. As DNA, the CDR3 is TGTGCCGGCGGTCGAAGACTGGACAGGGGGCTTGGAGCTTTCTTT.

This clone was found once. This chain links TRBV14 with TRBJ2-3; no clear D. Trimming took off 5 bases at V and 7 bases at J, with 10 bases between the two ends. This CDR3 is built from 12 residues. Germline V lookup: CDR1 SGHDN, CDR2 FVKESK. This chain's CDR3 is CASSRSHNTQYF. The CDR3 DNA is TGTGCCAGCAGCAGGAGCCACAATACGCAGTATTTT.

The CDR3: CASSLMLRATYGDQYF. As DNA, the CDR3 is TGTGCCAGCAGCTTAATGTTGCGGGCCACCTACGGGGACCAGTACTTC. The chain joins TRBV7-8 to TRBJ2-5, with TRBD2 as a possible D gene (5 bases). CDR3 length: 16 amino acids. Germline V gene lookup returns CDR1 SGHVS and CDR2 FQNEAQ. V lost 2 bases and J lost 10, with 23 bases in between.

The rearrangement uses TRBV7-3 and TRBJ2-6, with a tentative D call TRBD2 (5 bases). Trimming removed 6 bases at V and 0 bases at J, with 15 bases between. The CDR3 has 17 amino acids. CDR1 SGHTA and CDR2 FQGTGA come from the germline V gene. This CDR3 reads CASSAGVGSSGANVLTF. In nucleotides, the CDR3 is TGTGCCAGCAGTGCCGGAGTGGGGAGCTCTGGGGCCAACGTCCTGACTTTC.

This clone was detected only once. J is TRBJ2-3 and V is TRBV5-1; 11 bases agree with TRBD2. V trimming: 4 bases; J trimming: 1 base; junction bases outside the gene matches: 2. The CDR3 extends over 15 amino acids. The germline gives CDR1 SGHRS, CDR2 YFSETQ. The CDR3 here is CASSQLAGGTDTQYF. The CDR3 coding sequence is TGCGCCAGCAGCCAACTAGCGGGGGGCACAGATACGCAGTATTTT.

The chain recombines TRBV30 with TRBJ2-5, with a weak D call TRBD2 (6 bases). Judging by the DNA end, TRBJ2-7 fits better; the J call may be wrong. Germline CDR1 is GTSNPN and CDR2 is SVGIG (reference sequence). The CDR3 has 12 amino acids. DNA of the CDR3: TGTGCCTGGGGGCGGGGCTCTTACGAGCAGTACTTC. Its protein product is CAWGRGSYEQYF.